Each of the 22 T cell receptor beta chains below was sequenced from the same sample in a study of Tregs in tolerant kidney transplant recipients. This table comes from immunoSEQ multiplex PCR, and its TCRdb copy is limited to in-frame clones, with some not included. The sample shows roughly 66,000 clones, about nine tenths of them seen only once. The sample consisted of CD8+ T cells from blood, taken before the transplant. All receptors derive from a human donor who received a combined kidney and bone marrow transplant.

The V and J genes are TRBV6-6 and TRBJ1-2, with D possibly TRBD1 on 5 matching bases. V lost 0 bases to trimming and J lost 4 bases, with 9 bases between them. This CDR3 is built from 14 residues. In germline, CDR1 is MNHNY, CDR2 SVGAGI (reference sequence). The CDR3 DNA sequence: TGTGCCAGCAGTTACTCAACGGGGGGCTATGGCTACACCTTC. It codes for CASSYSTGGYGYTF.

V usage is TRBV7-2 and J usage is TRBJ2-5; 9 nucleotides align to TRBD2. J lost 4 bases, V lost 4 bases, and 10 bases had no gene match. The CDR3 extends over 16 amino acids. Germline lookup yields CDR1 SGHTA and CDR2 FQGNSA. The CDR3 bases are TGTGCCAGCAGCTACATTAGCGGGAGAGGGGGAGAGACCCAGTACTTC. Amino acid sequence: CASSYISGRGGETQYF. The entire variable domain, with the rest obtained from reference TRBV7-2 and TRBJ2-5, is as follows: GAGVSQSPSNKVTEKGKDVELRCDPISGHTALYWYRQSLGQGLEFLIYFQGNSAPDKSGLPSDRFSAERTGGSVSTLTIQRTQQEDSAVYLCASSYISGRGGETQYFGPGTRLLVL.

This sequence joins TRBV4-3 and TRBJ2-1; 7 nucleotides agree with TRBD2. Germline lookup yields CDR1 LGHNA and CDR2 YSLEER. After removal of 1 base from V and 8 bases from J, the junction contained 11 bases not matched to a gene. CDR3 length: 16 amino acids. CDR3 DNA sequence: TGCGCCAGCAGCCAAGCCCTCAGCGGGGCTTTACATGAGCAGTTCTTC. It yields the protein CASSQALSGALHEQFF.

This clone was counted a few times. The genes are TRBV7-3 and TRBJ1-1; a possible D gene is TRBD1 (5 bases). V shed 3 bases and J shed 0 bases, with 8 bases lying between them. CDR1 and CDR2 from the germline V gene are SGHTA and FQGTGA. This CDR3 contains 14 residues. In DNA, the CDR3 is TGTGCCAGCAGCTTCGGGGGTGTGAACACTGAAGCTTTCTTT. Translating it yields CASSFGGVNTEAFF.

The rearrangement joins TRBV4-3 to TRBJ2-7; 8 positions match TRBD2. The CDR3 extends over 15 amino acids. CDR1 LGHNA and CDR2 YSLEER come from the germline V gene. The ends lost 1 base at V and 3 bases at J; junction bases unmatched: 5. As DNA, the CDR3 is TGCGCCAGCAGCCAAGTTCGGGGGGGCGGCTACGAGCAGTACTTC. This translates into CASSQVRGGGYEQYF.

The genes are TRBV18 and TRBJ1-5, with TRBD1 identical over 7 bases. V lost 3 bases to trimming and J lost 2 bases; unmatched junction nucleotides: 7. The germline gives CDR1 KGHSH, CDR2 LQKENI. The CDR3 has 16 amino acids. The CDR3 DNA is TGTGCCAGCTCACCTACTTCCGGGACAGGCAATCAGCCCCAGCATTTT. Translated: CASSPTSGTGNQPQHF. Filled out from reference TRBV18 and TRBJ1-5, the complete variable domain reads NAGVMQNPRHLVRRRGQEARLRCSPMKGHSHVYWYRQLPEEGLKFMVYLQKENIIDESGMPKERFSAEFPKEGPSILRIQQVVRGDSAAYFCASSPTSGTGNQPQHFGDGTRLSIL.

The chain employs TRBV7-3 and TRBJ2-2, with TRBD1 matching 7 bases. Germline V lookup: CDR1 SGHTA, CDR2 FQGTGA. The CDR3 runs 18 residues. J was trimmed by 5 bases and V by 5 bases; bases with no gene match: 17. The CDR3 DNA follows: TGTGCCAGCAGCAAACTCTCTCAATCGGGACAGCCTACCGGGGAGCTGTTTTTT. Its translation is CASSKLSQSGQPTGELFF.

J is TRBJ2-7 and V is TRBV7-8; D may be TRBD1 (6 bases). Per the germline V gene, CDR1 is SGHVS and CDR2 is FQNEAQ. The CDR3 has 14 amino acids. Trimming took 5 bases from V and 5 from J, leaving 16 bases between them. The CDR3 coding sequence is TGTGCCAGCAGCCCGACAGGTAGGGCGGACGAGCAGTACTTC. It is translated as CASSPTGRADEQYF. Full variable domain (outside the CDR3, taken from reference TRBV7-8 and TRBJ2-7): GAGVSQSPRYKVAKRGQDVALRCDPISGHVSLFWYQQALGQGPEFLTYFQNEAQLDKSGLPSDRFFAERPEGSVSTLKIQRTQQEDSAVYLCASSPTGRADEQYFGPGTRLTVT.

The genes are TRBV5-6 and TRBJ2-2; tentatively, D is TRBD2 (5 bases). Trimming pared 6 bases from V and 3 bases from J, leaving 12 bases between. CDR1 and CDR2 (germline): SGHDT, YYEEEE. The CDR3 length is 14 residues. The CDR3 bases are TGTGCCAGCACTCCGGAGGTAGACACCGGGGAGCTGTTTTTT. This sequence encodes CASTPEVDTGELFF.

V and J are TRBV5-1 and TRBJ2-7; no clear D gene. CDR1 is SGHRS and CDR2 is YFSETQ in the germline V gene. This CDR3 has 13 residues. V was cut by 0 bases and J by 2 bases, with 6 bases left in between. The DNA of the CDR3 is TGCGCCAGCAGCTTGGGGCTCCCCTACGAGCAGTACTTC. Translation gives CASSLGLPYEQYF.

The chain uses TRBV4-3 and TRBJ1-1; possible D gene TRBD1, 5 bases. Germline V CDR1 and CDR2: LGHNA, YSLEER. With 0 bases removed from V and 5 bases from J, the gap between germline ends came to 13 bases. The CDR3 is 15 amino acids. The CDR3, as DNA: TGCGCCAGCAGCCAAGAGGGGGGTGGTTGGACTGAAGCTTTCTTT. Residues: CASSQEGGGWTEAFF.

The DNA for the CDR3 is TGTGCCAGCAGTTGGTCCGGGTCCGGGGAGCTGTTTTTT. This translates into CASSWSGSGELFF. V gene TRBV7-3 combines with J gene TRBJ2-2; D ambiguous. Germline loops: CDR1 SGHTA, CDR2 FQGTGA. The germline V and J ends were trimmed by 6 bases and 6 bases, with 11 bases remaining between them. The CDR3 runs 13 residues.

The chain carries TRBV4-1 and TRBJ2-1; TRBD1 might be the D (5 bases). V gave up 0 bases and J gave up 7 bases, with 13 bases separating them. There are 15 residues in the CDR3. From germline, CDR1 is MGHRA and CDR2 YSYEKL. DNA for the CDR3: TGCGCCAGCAGCCAAGAGGGGCGGAGATCGAATGAGCAGTTCTTC. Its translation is CASSQEGRRSNEQFF.

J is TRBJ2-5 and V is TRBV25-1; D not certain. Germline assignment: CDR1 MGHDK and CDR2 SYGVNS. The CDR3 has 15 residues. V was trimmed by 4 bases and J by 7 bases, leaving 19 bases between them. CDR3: CASSGDLSSGGTQYF. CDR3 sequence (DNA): TGTGCCAGCAGTGGCGACCTCTCCTCGGGTGGGACCCAGTACTTC.

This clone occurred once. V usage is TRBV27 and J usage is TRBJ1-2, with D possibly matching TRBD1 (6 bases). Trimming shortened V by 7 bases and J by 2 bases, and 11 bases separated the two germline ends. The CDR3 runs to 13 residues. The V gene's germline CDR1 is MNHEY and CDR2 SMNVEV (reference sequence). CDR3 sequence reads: CASTDSLNYGYTF. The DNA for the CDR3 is TGTGCCAGCACGGACAGCTTAAACTATGGCTACACCTTC.

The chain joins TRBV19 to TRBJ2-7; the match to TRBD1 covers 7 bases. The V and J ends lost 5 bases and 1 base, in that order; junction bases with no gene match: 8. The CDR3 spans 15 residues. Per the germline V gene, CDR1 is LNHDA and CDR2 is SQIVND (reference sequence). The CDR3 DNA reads TGTGCCAGTAGTGCTGGACAGGCTTCTTCCTACGAGCAGTACTTC. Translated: CASSAGQASSYEQYF.

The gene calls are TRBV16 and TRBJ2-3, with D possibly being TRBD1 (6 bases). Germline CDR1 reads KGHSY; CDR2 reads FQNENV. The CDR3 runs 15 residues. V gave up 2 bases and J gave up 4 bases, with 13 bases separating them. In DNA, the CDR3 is TGTGCCAGCAGCCAAACGACAGGAGTCGCAGATACGCAGTATTTT. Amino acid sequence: CASSQTTGVADTQYF.

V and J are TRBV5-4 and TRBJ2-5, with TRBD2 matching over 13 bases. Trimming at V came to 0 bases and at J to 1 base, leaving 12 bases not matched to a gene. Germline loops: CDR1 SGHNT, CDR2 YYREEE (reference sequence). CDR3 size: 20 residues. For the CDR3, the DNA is TGTGCCAGCAGCTTGGCCCGCGGGACTAGCGGGGCCGTCCCCCAAGAGACCCAGTACTTC. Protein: CASSLARGTSGAVPQETQYF.

The CDR3 DNA sequence: TGTGCCAGCTCCGGACTGCCAAGGGGAAACACCATATATTTT. It specifies CASSGLPRGNTIYF. This chain uses TRBV6-5 with TRBJ1-3; D is unresolved. The CDR3 has 14 residues. Germline loops: CDR1 MNHEY, CDR2 SVGAGI. Trimming removed 8 bases at V and 4 bases at J, with 15 bases between.

This CDR3 is CASSPWTGTGEQFF. The CDR3 DNA reads TGTGCCAGTAGCCCATGGACAGGGACGGGTGAGCAGTTCTTC. The rearrangement joins TRBV19 to TRBJ2-1; 8 bases are shared with TRBD1. The CDR3 length is 14 residues. V was pared by 6 bases and J by 9 bases, with 10 bases of the junction left unmatched. Germline loops: CDR1 LNHDA, CDR2 SQIVND (reference sequence). Full variable domain (missing parts from reference TRBV19 and TRBJ2-1): DGGITQSPKYLFRKEGQNVTLSCEQNLNHDAMYWYRQDPGQGLRLIYYSQIVNDFQKGDIAEGYSVSREKKESFPLTVTSAQKNPTAFYLCASSPWTGTGEQFFGPGTRLTVL.

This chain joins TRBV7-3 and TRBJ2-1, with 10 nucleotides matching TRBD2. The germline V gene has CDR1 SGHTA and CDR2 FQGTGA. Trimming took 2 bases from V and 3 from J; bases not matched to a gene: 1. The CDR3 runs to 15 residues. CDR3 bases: TGTGCCAGCAGCTTAGGACTAGCGGACTACAATGAGCAGTTCTTC. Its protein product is CASSLGLADYNEQFF.

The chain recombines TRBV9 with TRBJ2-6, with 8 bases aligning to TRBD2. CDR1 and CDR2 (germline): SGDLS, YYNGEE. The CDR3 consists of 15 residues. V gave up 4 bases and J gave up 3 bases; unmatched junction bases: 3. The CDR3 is CASSISGIGANVLTF. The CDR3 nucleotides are TGTGCCAGCAGCATTAGCGGGATTGGGGCCAACGTCCTGACTTTC.